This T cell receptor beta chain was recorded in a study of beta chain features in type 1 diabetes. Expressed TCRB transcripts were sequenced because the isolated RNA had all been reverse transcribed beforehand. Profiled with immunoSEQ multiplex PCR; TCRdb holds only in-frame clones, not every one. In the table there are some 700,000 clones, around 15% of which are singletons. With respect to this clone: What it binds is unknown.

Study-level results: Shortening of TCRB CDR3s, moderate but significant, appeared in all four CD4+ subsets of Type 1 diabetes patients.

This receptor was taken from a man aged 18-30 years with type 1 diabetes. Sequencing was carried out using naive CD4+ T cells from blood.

The CDR3: CASSETGVGTEAFF. The CDR3 DNA is TGTGCCAGCAGCGAAACAGGGGTAGGCACTGAAGCTTTCTTT. V gene TRBV2 combines with J gene TRBJ1-1, with 7 bases that match TRBD1. V lost 6 bases, J lost 4 bases, and 8 bases stayed unmatched. Germline V gene sequence: CDR1 SNHLY, CDR2 FYNNEI. This CDR3 region has 14 residues. The entire variable domain, with the rest obtained from reference TRBV2 and TRBJ1-1, is as follows: EPEVTQTPSHQVTQMGQEVILRCVPISNHLYFYWYRQILGQKVEFLVSFYNNEISEKSEIFDDQFSVERPDGSNFTLKIRSTKLEDSAMYFCASSETGVGTEAFFGQGTRLTVV.